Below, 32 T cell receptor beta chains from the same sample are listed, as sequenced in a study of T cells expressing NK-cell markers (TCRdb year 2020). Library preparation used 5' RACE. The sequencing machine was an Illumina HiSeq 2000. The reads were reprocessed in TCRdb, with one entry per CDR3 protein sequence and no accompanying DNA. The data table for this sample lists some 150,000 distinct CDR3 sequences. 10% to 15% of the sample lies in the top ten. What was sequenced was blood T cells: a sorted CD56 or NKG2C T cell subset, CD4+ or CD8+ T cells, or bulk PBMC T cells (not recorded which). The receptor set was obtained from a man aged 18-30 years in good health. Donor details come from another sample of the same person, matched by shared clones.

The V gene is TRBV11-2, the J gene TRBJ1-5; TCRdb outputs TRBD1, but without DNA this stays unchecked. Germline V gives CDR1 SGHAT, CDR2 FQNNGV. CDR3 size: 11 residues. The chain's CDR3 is CASSSTGPQHF.

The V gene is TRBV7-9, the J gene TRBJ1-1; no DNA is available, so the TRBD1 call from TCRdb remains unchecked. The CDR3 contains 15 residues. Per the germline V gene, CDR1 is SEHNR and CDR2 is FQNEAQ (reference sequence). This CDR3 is CASRAGTGGNTEAFF.

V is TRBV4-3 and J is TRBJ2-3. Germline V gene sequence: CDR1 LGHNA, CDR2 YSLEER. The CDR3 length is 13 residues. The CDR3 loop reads CASSQDAPDTQYF.

The CDR3 sequence: CASSYRLAGAEETQYF. This chain connects TRBV4-2 to TRBJ2-5; TCRdb designates TRBD2, a call that cannot be tested without DNA. Germline assignment: CDR1 LGHNA and CDR2 YNFKEQ. This CDR3 has 16 residues.

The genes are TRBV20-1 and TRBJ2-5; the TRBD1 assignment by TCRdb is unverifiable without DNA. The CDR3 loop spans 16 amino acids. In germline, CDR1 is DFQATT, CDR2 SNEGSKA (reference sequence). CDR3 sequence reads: CSARGVTAGAQETQYF.

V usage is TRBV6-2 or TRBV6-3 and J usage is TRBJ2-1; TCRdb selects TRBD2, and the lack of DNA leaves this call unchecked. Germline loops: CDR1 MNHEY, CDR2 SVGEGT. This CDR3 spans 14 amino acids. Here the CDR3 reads CATLAGGGNNEQFF.

The CDR3 is CASSSTGTVAYEQYF. The chain links TRBV5-4 to TRBJ2-7; the D gene TCRdb calls, TRBD1, cannot be checked with no DNA. Germline V CDR1 and CDR2: SGHNT, YYREEE (reference sequence). The CDR3 sequence is 15 residues long.

Here the CDR3 reads CSVATSGPGEQFF. The chain uses TRBV29-1 and TRBJ2-1; lacking DNA, the TRBD2 call made by TCRdb goes unchecked. Germline V CDR1 and CDR2: SQVTM, ANQGSEA. CDR3 length equals 13 residues.

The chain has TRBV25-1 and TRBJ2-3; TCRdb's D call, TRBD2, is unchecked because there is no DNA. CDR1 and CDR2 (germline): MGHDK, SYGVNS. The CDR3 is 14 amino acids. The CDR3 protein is CASGGLAGTDTQYF.

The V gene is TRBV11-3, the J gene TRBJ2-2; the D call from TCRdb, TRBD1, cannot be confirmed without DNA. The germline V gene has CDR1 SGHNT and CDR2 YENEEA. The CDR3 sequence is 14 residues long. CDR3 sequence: CASSGTRNTGELFF.

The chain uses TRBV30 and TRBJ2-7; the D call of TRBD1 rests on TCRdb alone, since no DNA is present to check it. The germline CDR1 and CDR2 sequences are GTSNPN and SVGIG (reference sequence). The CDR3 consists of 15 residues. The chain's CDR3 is CAWSVFIGGANEQYF.

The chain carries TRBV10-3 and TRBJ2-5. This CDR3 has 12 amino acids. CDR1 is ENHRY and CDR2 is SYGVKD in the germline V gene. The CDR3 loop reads CAISDGKETQYF.

CDR3 residues: CASNSGVSGNTIYF. The chain recombines TRBV19 with TRBJ1-3; lacking DNA, the TRBD1 call made by TCRdb goes unchecked. Germline CDR1 LNHDA, CDR2 SQIVND (reference sequence). The CDR3 covers 14 residues.

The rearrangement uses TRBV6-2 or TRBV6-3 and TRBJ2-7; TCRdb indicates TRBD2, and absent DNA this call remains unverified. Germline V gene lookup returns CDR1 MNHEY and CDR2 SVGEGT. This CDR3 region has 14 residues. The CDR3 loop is CASSSPAESYEQYF.

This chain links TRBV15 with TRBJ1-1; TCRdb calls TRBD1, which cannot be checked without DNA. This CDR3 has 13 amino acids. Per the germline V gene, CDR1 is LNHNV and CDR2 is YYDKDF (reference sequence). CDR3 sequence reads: CATSRDRGTEAFF.

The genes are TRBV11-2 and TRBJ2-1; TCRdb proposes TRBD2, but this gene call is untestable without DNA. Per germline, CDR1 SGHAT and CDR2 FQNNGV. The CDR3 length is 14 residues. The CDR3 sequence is CASSLVRLVSEQFF.

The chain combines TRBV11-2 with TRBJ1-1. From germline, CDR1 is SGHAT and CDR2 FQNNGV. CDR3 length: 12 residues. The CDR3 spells CAGLSMNTEAFF.

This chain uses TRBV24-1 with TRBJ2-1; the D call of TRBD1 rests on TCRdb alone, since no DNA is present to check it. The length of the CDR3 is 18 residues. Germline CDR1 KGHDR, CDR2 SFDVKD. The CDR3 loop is CATSEQTPSRALINEQFF.

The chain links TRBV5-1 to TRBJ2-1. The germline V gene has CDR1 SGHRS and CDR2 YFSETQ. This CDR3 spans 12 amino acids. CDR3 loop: CASGSEVYEQFF. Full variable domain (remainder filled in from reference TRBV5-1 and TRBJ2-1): KAGVTQTPRYLIKTRGQQVTLSCSPISGHRSVSWYQQTPGQGLQFLFEYFSETQRNKGNFPGRFSGRQFSNSRSEMNVSTLELGDSALYLCASGSEVYEQFFGPGTRLTVL.

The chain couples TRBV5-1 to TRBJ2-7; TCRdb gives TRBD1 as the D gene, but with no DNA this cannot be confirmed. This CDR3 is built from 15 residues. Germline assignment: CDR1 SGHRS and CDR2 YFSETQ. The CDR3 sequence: CASRKTTASSYEQYF.

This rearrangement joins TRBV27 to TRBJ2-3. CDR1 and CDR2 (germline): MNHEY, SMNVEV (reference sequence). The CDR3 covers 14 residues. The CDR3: CASSSYSSTDTQYF.

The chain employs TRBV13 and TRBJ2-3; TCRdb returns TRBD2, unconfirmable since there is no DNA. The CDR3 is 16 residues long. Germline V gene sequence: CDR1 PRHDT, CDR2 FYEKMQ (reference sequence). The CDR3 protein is CASSESGSSLTDTQYF.

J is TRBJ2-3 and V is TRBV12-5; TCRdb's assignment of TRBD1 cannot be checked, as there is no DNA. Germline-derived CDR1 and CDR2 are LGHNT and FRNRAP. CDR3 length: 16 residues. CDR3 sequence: CASGLEDRGGTDTQYF. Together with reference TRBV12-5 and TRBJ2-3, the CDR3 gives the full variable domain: DARVTQTPRHKVTEMGQEVTMRCQPILGHNTVFWYRQTMMQGLELLAYFRNRAPLDDSGMPKDRFSAEMPDATLATLKIQPSEPRDSAVYFCASGLEDRGGTDTQYFGPGTRLTVL.

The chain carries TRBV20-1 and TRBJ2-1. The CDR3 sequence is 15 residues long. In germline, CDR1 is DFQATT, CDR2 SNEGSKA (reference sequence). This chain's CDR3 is CSARDSGGSYNEQFF.

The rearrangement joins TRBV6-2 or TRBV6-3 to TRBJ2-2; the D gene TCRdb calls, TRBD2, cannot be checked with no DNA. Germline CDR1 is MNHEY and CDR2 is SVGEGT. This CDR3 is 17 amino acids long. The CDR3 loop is CASSYLSGGVETGELFF.

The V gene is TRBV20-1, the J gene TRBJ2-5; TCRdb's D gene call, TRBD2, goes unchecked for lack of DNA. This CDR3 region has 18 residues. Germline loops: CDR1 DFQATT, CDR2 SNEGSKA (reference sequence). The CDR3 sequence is CSARPPLVAGGQLETQYF.

The CDR3 here is CASSYTPGQGETEAFF. V is TRBV6-5 and J is TRBJ1-1; TCRdb lists TRBD1, though no DNA is available to test this call. Germline lookup yields CDR1 MNHEY and CDR2 SVGAGI. The CDR3 contains 16 residues.

This CDR3 is CASSLSRGDEQFF. The V call is TRBV27, the J call TRBJ2-1. CDR1 and CDR2 (germline): MNHEY, SMNVEV (reference sequence). CDR3 length equals 13 residues.

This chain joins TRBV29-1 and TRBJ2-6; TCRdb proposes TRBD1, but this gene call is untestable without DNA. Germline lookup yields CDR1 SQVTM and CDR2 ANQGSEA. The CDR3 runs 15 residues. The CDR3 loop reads CSAGGSFSGANVLTF.

The CDR3: CASSSRTVSNEKLFF. The chain employs TRBV11-3 and TRBJ1-4; TCRdb returns TRBD1, unconfirmable since there is no DNA. The CDR3 has 15 amino acids. Germline values: CDR1 SGHNT, CDR2 YENEEA.

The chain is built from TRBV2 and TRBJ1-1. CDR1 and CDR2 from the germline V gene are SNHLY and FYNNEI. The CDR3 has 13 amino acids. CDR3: CASRGSTNTEAFF.

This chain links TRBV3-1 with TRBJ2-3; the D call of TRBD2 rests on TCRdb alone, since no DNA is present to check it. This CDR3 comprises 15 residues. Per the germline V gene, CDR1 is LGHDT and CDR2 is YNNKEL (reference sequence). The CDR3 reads CASSQSGGYTDTQYF.